This T cell receptor (beta chain) was sequenced for a study of beta chain features in type 1 diabetes. Study results and limitations: Lower insertion and higher deletion counts appeared at VDJ junctions in type 1 diabetes patients. Shorter templates may be favored by PCR, equally so in patients and controls. Sequencing used cDNA, and cells with high TCR expression could therefore be over-represented. Type 1 diabetes patients had moderately but significantly shorter TCRB CDR3s in all four CD4+ subsets.

This CDR3 has 14 residues. V lost 1 base and J 6 bases, leaving 12 bases between the germline ends. Germline V gives CDR1 SEHNR, CDR2 FQNEAQ (reference sequence). TCRB transcripts that were expressed got sequenced, as all of the isolated RNA had been reverse transcribed. Around 3.8 million reads per sample were averaged for naive, central memory and regulatory samples. The data were produced by immunoSEQ multiplex PCR, yet TCRdb's version contains in-frame clones alone and is incomplete. The top ten clones hold roughly 0.011% of a sample with approximately 260,000 clones, around 24% of them seen once. Concerning this clone itself: Its specificity is not known.

This chain uses TRBV7-9 with TRBJ1-2; no firm D call. The source of this sequence is a woman aged 30 to 39 with type 1 diabetes. Sequences were obtained from naive CD4+ T cells from blood. The CDR3 region has the DNA TGTGCCAGCAGCTTAGTAGCGGCAGGTCATGGCTACACCTTC. Its translation: CASSLVAAGHGYTF.